This TCR beta chain originates from a study of shared clonotypes between healthy human individuals. The CDR3 is 16 residues long. The germline V and J ends were trimmed by 2 bases and 8 bases, with 18 bases remaining between them. Germline V lookup: CDR1 LGHNT, CDR2 FRNRAP. The repertoire was sequenced with immunoSEQ multiplex PCR; TCRdb's copy has only in-frame clones and lacks some. Among millions of clones listed, roughly 95% were seen once. V gene TRBV12-5 combines with J gene TRBJ1-4; D is ambiguous. The sequenced material came from naive CD4+ T cells sorted from blood. Stated subset: CD45RA+ positively selected. This TCR came from a man aged 18-30 years in good health. In nucleotides, the CDR3 is TGTGCTAGTGGTTTGCCATCCTCGAAATCGGAGGAAAAACTGTTTTTT. This gives the protein CASGLPSSKSEEKLFF.